This TCR beta chain derives from a study of blood T cell repertoires in COVID-19. Whole-study context: The origin of the acute and convalescent COVID-19 samples was the United States, Italy and Spain. The cDNA or gDNA used as material had been derived from T cells, B-cell-depleted T cells, or PBMCs.

As originally analysed: Estimation of nucleated cell counts relied on the amplification of reference gene primers. The data were produced by immunoSEQ multiplex PCR, yet TCRdb's version contains in-frame clones alone and is incomplete. D and trimming were read from the DNA, whereas the V and J calls and clone size are those reported in that table. The data hold about 35,000 clones, with more than 70% observed a single time. This CDR3 region has 18 residues. Germline lookup yields CDR1 SEHNR and CDR2 FQNEAQ (reference sequence). The junction had 9 bases not matched to a gene; V was cut back by 1 base and J by 2 bases.

The chain has TRBV7-9 and TRBJ2-3; 10 bases fit TRBD2. The sequenced sample consisted of peripheral blood. This sequence originates from a man older than 75 with active or convalescent COVID-19. CDR3: CASSLGPLGTSDTDTQYF. The CDR3 DNA reads as TGTGCCAGCAGCTTAGGGCCCCTGGGGACTAGCGACACAGATACGCAGTATTTT.